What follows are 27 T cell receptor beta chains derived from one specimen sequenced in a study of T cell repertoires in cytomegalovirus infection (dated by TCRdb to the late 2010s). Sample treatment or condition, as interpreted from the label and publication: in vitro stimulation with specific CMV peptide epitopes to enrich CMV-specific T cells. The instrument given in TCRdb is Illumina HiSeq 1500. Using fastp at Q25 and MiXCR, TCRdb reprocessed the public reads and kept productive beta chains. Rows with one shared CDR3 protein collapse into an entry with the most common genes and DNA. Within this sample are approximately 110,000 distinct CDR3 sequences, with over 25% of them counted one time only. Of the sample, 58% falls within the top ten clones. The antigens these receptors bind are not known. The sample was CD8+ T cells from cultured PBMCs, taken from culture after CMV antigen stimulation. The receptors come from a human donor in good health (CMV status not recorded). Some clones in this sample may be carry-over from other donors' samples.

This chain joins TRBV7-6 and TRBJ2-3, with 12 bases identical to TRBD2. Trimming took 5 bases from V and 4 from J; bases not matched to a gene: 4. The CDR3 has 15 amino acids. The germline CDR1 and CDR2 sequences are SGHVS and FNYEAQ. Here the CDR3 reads CASSPRTSGADTQYF. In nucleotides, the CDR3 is TGTGCCAGCAGCCCCCGGACTAGCGGGGCAGATACGCAGTATTTT.

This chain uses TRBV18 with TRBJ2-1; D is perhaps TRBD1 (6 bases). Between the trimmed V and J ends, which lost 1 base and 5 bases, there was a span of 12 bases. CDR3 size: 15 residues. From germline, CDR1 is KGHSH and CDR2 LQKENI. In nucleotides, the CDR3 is TGTGCCAGCTCACCACTACAGGGAAGCGACAATGAGCAGTTCTTC. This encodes CASSPLQGSDNEQFF.

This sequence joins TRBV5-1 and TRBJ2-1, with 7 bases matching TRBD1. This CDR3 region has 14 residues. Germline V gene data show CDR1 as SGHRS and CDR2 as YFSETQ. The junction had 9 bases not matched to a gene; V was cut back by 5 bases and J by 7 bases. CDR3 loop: CASRGTRGRNEQFF. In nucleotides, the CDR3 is TGCGCCAGCAGGGGTACTAGGGGGCGGAATGAGCAGTTCTTC.

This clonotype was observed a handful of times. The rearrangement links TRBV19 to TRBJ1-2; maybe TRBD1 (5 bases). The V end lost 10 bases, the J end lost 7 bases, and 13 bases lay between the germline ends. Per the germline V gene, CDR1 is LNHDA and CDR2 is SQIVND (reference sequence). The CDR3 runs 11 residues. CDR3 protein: CAIYEGFGYTF. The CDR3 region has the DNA TGTGCCATCTACGAGGGGTTTGGCTACACCTTC.

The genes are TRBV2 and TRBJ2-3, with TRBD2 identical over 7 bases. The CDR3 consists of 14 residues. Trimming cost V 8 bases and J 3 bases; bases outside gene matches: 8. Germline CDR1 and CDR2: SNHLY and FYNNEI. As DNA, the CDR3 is TGTGCCAGCTCCTCGGGAGGACCAACAGATACGCAGTATTTT. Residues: CASSSGGPTDTQYF.

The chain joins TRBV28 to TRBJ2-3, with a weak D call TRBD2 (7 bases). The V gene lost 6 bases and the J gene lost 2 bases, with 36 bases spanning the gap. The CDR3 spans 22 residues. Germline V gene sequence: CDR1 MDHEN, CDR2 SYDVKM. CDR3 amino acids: CASSSFTAGARPTSRPTDTQYF. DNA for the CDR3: TGTGCCAGCAGCTCCTTTACCGCGGGGGCTCGGCCCACCTCACGGCCCACAGATACGCAGTATTTT.

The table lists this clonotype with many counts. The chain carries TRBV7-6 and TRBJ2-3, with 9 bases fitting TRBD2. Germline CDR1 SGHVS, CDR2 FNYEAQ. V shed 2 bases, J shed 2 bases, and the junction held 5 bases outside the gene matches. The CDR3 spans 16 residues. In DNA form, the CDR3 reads TGTGCCAGCAGCTTATGGGGCGGGGGGGCCACAGATACGCAGTATTTT. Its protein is CASSLWGGGATDTQYF.

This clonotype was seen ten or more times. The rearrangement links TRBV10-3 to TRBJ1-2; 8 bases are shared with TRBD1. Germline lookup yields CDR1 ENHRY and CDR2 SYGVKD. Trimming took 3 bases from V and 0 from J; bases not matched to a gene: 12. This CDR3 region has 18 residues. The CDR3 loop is CAISDLMDRDGSNYGYTF. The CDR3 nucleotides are TGTGCCATCAGTGATTTGATGGACAGGGACGGGTCTAACTATGGCTACACCTTC.

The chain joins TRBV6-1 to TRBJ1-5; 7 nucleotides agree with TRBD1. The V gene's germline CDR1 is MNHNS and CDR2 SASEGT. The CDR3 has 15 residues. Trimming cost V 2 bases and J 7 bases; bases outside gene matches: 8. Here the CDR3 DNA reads TGTGCCAGCAGTGAAAATGCAGGGACAGCCCAGCCCCAGCATTTT. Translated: CASSENAGTAQPQHF.

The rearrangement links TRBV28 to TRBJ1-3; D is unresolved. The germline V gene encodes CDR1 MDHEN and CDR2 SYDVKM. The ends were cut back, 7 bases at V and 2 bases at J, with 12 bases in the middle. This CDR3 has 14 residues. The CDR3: CASKWAIPGNTIYF. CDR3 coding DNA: TGTGCCAGCAAATGGGCCATCCCTGGAAACACCATATATTTT.

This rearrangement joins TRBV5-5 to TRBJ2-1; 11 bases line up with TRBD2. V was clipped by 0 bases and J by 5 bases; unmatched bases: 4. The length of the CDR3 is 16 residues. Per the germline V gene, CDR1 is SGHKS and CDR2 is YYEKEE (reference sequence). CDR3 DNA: TGTGCCAGCAGCTTGGATCTAGCGGGGGGAGACAATGAGCAGTTCTTC. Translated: CASSLDLAGGDNEQFF. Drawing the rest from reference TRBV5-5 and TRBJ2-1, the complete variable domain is DAGVTQSPTHLIKTRGQQVTLRCSPISGHKSVSWYQQVLGQGPQFIFQYYEKEERGRGNFPDRFSARQFPNYSSELNVNALLLGDSALYLCASSLDLAGGDNEQFFGPGTRLTVL.

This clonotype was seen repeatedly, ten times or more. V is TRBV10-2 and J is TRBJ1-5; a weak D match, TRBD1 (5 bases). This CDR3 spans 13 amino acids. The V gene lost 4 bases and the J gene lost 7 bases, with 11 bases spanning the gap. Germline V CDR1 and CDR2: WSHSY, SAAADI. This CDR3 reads CASSAGWGQPQHF. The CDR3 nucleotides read TGCGCCAGCAGTGCAGGGTGGGGGCAGCCCCAGCATTTT.

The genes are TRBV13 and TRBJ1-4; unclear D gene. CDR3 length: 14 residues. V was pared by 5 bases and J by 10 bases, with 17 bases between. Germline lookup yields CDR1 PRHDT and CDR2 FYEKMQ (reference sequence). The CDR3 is CASSRRIDRRKLFF. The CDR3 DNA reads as TGTGCCAGCAGCCGCAGGATCGACCGGCGAAAACTGTTTTTT.

CDR3 in amino acids: CANATQVPGYNEKLFF. CDR3 DNA sequence: TGTGCCAACGCTACTCAAGTGCCGGGCTATAATGAAAAACTGTTTTTT. V is TRBV10-3 and J is TRBJ1-4; D is unclear. Trimming shortened V by 10 bases and J by 4 bases, and 22 bases separated the two germline ends. This CDR3 comprises 16 residues. Germline CDR1 ENHRY, CDR2 SYGVKD.

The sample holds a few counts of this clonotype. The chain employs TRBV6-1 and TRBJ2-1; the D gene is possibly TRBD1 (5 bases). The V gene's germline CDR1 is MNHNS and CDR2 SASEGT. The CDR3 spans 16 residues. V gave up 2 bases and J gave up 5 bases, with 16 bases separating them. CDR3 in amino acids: CASSEWGRARNNEQFF. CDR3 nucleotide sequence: TGTGCCAGCAGTGAATGGGGCAGGGCGAGGAACAATGAGCAGTTCTTC.

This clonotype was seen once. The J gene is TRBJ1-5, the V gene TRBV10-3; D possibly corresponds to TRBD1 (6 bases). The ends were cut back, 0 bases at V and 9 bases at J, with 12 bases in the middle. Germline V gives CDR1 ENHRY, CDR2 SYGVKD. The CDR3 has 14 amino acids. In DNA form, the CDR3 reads TGTGCCATCAGTGAGTCCGGAGGGACATGGCCCCAGCATTTT. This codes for CAISESGGTWPQHF.

In nucleotides, the CDR3 is TGCGCCAGCAGCCAAGACAGCGGGCCAGCTTATACGCAGTATTTT. Encoded protein: CASSQDSGPAYTQYF. The chain combines TRBV4-3 with TRBJ2-3, with D possibly matching TRBD2 (6 bases). The germline V gene has CDR1 LGHNA and CDR2 YSLEER. The CDR3 spans 15 residues. The ends were cut back, 0 bases at V and 7 bases at J, with 14 bases in the middle.

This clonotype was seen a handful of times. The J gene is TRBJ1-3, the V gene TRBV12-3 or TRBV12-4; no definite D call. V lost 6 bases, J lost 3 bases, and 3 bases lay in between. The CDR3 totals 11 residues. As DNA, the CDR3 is TGTGCCAGCAGCGATGGAAACACCATATATTTT. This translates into CASSDGNTIYF.

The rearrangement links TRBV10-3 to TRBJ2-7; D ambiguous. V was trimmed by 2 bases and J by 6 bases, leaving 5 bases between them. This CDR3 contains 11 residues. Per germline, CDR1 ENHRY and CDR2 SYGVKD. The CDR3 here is CAISEGVEQYF. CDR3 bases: TGTGCCATCAGTGAGGGGGTCGAGCAGTACTTC.

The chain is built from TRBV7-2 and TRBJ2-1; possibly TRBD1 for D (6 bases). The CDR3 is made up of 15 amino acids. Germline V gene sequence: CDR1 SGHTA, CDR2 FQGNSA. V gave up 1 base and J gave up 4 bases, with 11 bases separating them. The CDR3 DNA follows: TGTGCCAGCAGCTTAGTGAGGACAGCTTACAATGAGCAGTTCTTC. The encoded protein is CASSLVRTAYNEQFF.

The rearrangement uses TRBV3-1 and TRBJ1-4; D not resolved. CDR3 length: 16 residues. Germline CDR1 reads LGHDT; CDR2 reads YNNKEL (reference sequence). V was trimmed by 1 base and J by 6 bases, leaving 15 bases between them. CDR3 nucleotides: TGTGCCAGCAGCCAAGGAAGGCTCCGGAGGGATGAAAAACTGTTTTTT. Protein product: CASSQGRLRRDEKLFF.

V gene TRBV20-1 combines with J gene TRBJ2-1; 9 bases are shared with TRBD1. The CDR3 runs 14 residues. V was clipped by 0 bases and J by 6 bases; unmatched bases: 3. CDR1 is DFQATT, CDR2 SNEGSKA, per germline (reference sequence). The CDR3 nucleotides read TGCAGTGCTAGAGATTTGGACAGGGGCAATGAGCAGTTCTTC. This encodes CSARDLDRGNEQFF.

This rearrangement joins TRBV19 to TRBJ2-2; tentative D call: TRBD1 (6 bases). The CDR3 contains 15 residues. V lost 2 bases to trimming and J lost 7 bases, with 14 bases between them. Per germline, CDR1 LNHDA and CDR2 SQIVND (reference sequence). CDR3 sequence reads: CASSIIQGVSGELFF. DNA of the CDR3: TGTGCCAGTAGTATAATACAGGGCGTCAGCGGGGAGCTGTTTTTT.

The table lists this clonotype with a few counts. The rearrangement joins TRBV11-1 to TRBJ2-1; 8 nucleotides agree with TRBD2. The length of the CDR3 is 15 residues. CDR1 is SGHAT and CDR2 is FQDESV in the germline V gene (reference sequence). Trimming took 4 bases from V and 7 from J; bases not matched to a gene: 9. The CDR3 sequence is CASSSSSGGLNEQFF. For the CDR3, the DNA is TGTGCCAGCAGCTCTTCCAGCGGGGGTTTGAATGAGCAGTTCTTC.

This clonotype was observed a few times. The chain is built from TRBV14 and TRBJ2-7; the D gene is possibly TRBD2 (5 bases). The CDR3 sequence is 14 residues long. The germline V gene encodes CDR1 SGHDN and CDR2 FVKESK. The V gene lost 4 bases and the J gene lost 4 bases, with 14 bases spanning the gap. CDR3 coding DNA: TGTGCCAGCAGCCCCCCCGGGGTAACGTACGAGCAGTACTTC. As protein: CASSPPGVTYEQYF.

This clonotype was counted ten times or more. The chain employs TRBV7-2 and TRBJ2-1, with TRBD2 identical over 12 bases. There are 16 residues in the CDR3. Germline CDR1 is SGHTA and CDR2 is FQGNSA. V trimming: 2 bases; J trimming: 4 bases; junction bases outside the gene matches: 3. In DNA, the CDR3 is TGTGCCAGCAGCTTACTAGCGGGGGGGCCTTACAATGAGCAGTTCTTC. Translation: CASSLLAGGPYNEQFF.

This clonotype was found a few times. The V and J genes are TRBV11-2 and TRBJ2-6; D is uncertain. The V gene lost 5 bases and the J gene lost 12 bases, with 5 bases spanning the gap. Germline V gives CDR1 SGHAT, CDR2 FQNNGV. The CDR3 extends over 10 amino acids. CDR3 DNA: TGTGCCAGCAGCGGTCTCGTCCTGACTTTC. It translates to CASSGLVLTF.